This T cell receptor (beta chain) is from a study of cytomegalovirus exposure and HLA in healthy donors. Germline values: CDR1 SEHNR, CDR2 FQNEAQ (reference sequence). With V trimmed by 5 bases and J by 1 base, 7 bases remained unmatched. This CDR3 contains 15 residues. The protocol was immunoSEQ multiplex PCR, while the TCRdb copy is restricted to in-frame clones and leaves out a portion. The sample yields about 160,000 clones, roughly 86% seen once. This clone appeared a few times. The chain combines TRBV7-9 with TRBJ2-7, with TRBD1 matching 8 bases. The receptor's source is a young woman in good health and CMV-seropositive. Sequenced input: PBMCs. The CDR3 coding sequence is TGTGCCAGCAGCCACCCGGACAGGGCTTCCTACGAGCAGTACTTC. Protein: CASSHPDRASYEQYF.